The 26 T cell receptor beta chains listed next were all sequenced from one sample in a study of shared clonotypes between healthy human individuals. The repertoire was sequenced with immunoSEQ multiplex PCR; TCRdb's copy has only in-frame clones and lacks some. The repertoire holds about 2,500,000 clones, with approximately 90% as singletons. What was sequenced was naive CD4+ T cells sorted from blood. Subset in this sample: CD45RA+ positively selected. All receptors derive from a man between 18 and 29 years old in good health.

In the case of this clone: Other nucleotide sequences in the sample specify the same CDR3. The rearrangement links TRBV5-4 to TRBJ2-6; D gene ambiguous. The ends were cut back, 4 bases at V and 1 base at J, with 9 bases in the middle. This CDR3 comprises 15 residues. The V gene's germline CDR1 is SGHNT and CDR2 YYREEE (reference sequence). The CDR3: CASSPPGSGANVLTF. The CDR3, as DNA: TGTGCCAGCAGCCCCCCAGGTTCTGGGGCCAACGTCCTGACTTTC.

The V call is TRBV5-1, the J call TRBJ1-4; TRBD1 might be the D (5 bases). Trimming shortened V by 0 bases and J by 10 bases, and 16 bases separated the two germline ends. Germline V gene lookup returns CDR1 SGHRS and CDR2 YFSETQ. This CDR3 is built from 15 residues. This CDR3 is CASSLDETAGRKLFF. The DNA of the CDR3 is TGCGCCAGCAGCTTGGATGAGACAGCCGGCCGAAAACTGTTTTTT.

This clone was seen once. The rearrangement uses TRBV11-2 and TRBJ2-1, with 11 bases aligning to TRBD2. Per the germline V gene, CDR1 is SGHAT and CDR2 is FQNNGV. The CDR3 is made up of 15 amino acids. V gave up 5 bases and J gave up 7 bases; unmatched junction bases: 7. The CDR3: CASSQRLAGYNEQFF. In DNA, the CDR3 is TGTGCCAGCAGCCAGCGACTAGCGGGATATAATGAGCAGTTCTTC.

The V and J genes are TRBV5-4 and TRBJ2-3; possible D gene TRBD2, 6 bases. Germline CDR1 SGHNT, CDR2 YYREEE (reference sequence). V lost 3 bases to trimming and J lost 8 bases, with 19 bases between them. CDR3 length: 15 amino acids. CDR3 amino acids: CASSSGAGGKGTQYF. CDR3 nucleotides: TGTGCCAGCAGCTCTGGGGCCGGGGGTAAGGGTACGCAGTATTTT. The full variable domain, in which reference TRBV5-4 and TRBJ2-3 provide the parts outside the CDR3, is ETGVTQSPTHLIKTRGQQVTLRCSSQSGHNTVSWYQQALGQGPQFIFQYYREEENGRGNFPPRFSGLQFPNYSSELNVNALELDDSALYLCASSSGAGGKGTQYFGPGTRLTVL.

The V and J genes are TRBV5-4 and TRBJ2-3; 8 nucleotides line up with TRBD1. The V and J ends lost 4 bases and 5 bases, in that order; junction bases with no gene match: 6. The CDR3 consists of 14 residues. Looked up from germline, CDR1 is SGHNT and CDR2 is YYREEE (reference sequence). The CDR3 sequence: CASSPGTGIDTQYF. CDR3 in DNA: TGTGCCAGCAGCCCCGGGACAGGTATAGATACGCAGTATTTT.

The chain joins TRBV11-2 to TRBJ2-2, with TRBD2 as a possible D gene (6 bases). The CDR3 extends over 19 amino acids. V lost 1 base, J lost 3 bases, and 21 bases lay in between. In germline, CDR1 is SGHAT, CDR2 FQNNGV. The CDR3 spells CASSLVGSWGEKDTGELFF. CDR3 coding DNA: TGTGCCAGCAGCTTAGTGGGGTCGTGGGGGGAAAAGGACACCGGGGAGCTGTTTTTT. Complete variable domain (other parts from reference TRBV11-2 and TRBJ2-2): EAGVAQSPRYKIIEKRQSVAFWCNPISGHATLYWYQQILGQGPKLLIQFQNNGVVDDSQLPKDRFSAERLKGVDSTLKIQPAKLEDSAVYLCASSLVGSWGEKDTGELFFGEGSRLTVL.

The chain recombines TRBV10-3 with TRBJ2-3; 8 bases fit TRBD1. The trim removed 6 bases at V and 0 bases at J, leaving 2 bases unmatched. This CDR3 has 14 residues. Germline values: CDR1 ENHRY, CDR2 SYGVKD. The CDR3, as DNA: TGTGCCATCAGGACAGGGGCTAGCACAGATACGCAGTATTTT. Translation gives CAIRTGASTDTQYF.

In the case of this clone: At the DNA level, this CDR3 is encoded by other sequences in the same sample as well. V is TRBV30 and J is TRBJ1-5; D is unclear. The length of the CDR3 is 14 residues. The germline V and J ends were trimmed by 1 base and 2 bases, with 9 bases remaining between them. Germline CDR1 is GTSNPN and CDR2 is SVGIG (reference sequence). The CDR3 loop is CAWSDGTGNQPQHF. In nucleotides, the CDR3 is TGTGCCTGGAGTGACGGAACAGGCAATCAGCCCCAGCATTTT.

This chain joins TRBV7-2 and TRBJ2-3; weak D call: TRBD1 (5 bases). Per germline, CDR1 SGHTA and CDR2 FQGNSA. The length of the CDR3 is 17 residues. Trimming took off 1 base at V and 2 bases at J, with 16 bases between the two ends. CDR3 DNA: TGTGCCAGCAGCTTAGTAGGGGTACTGTCCCACACAGATACGCAGTATTTT. Translating it yields CASSLVGVLSHTDTQYF.

J is TRBJ2-6 and V is TRBV27, with 9 positions matching TRBD1. With V trimmed by 6 bases and J by 0 bases, 9 bases remained unmatched. In germline, CDR1 is MNHEY, CDR2 SMNVEV (reference sequence). This CDR3 is 18 amino acids long. CDR3 DNA: TGTGCCAGCAGACTCACCGGGACAGGGCGCTCTGGGGCCAACGTCCTGACTTTC. Residues: CASRLTGTGRSGANVLTF.

The gene calls are TRBV5-1 and TRBJ2-1; TRBD2 matches at 8 bases. The CDR3 runs 14 residues. V lost 5 bases, J lost 7 bases, and 8 bases stayed unmatched. Germline assignment: CDR1 SGHRS and CDR2 YFSETQ. In DNA form, the CDR3 reads TGCGCCAGCAGGATTAGCGGGATGGTTAATGAGCAGTTCTTC. It codes for CASRISGMVNEQFF.

This rearrangement joins TRBV30 to TRBJ2-7, with TRBD2 as a possible D gene (5 bases). Germline CDR1 GTSNPN, CDR2 SVGIG (reference sequence). V was shortened by 2 bases and J by 7 bases, with 21 bases between the two germline ends. The CDR3 spans 15 residues. The CDR3 spells CAWSYGGLSDREQYF. The CDR3 DNA reads TGTGCCTGGAGTTATGGTGGACTTTCGGATAGGGAGCAGTACTTC.

The table lists this clone with a count of one. V is TRBV5-1 and J is TRBJ2-3, with 7 bases identical to TRBD1. The CDR3 contains 14 residues. Germline V lookup: CDR1 SGHRS, CDR2 YFSETQ. V lost 8 bases and J lost 5; bases outside the gene matches: 11. The CDR3 sequence: CASFPTGREDTQYF. CDR3 nucleotides: TGCGCCAGTTTCCCGACAGGGAGAGAAGATACGCAGTATTTT.

Notes on this clone: Other DNA sequences within the sample encode an identical CDR3. This chain joins TRBV18 and TRBJ1-4; D is uncertain. V lost 3 bases and J lost 1, with 9 bases in between. The CDR3 is made up of 15 amino acids. Germline CDR1 reads KGHSH; CDR2 reads LQKENI. CDR3 nucleotide sequence: TGTGCCAGCTCACCCCTGTCGGGAACTAATGAAAAACTGTTTTTT. It codes for CASSPLSGTNEKLFF. Complete variable domain (other parts from reference TRBV18 and TRBJ1-4): NAGVMQNPRHLVRRRGQEARLRCSPMKGHSHVYWYRQLPEEGLKFMVYLQKENIIDESGMPKERFSAEFPKEGPSILRIQQVVRGDSAAYFCASSPLSGTNEKLFFGSGTQLSVL.

This sequence joins TRBV10-3 and TRBJ2-1; 8 bases are shared with TRBD1. V was pared by 7 bases and J by 7 bases, with 6 bases of the junction left unmatched. CDR1 is ENHRY, CDR2 SYGVKD, per germline. The CDR3 totals 13 residues. The CDR3: CAITQGARNEQFF. The DNA of the CDR3 is TGTGCCATCACCCAGGGGGCGAGGAATGAGCAGTTCTTC.

The rearrangement uses TRBV30 and TRBJ2-4, with D possibly TRBD2 on 7 matching bases. This CDR3 region has 16 residues. Germline-derived CDR1 and CDR2 are GTSNPN and SVGIG (reference sequence). V was trimmed by 0 bases and J by 0 bases, leaving 12 bases between them. The CDR3, as DNA: TGTGCCTGGAGTGTATGGGGGGGCCAAGCCAAAAACATTCAGTACTTC. Translating it yields CAWSVWGGQAKNIQYF.

The chain employs TRBV5-4 and TRBJ1-2; D call uncertain. The germline V and J ends were trimmed by 0 bases and 2 bases, with 11 bases remaining between them. The CDR3 runs to 15 residues. Germline CDR1 is SGHNT and CDR2 is YYREEE (reference sequence). The CDR3, as DNA: TGTGCCAGCAGCTTGGGTAGGAGTGGAAACTATGGCTACACCTTC. This translates into CASSLGRSGNYGYTF. Supplemented by reference TRBV5-4 and TRBJ1-2, the full variable domain reads ETGVTQSPTHLIKTRGQQVTLRCSSQSGHNTVSWYQQALGQGPQFIFQYYREEENGRGNFPPRFSGLQFPNYSSELNVNALELDDSALYLCASSLGRSGNYGYTFGSGTRLTVV.

V usage is TRBV30 and J usage is TRBJ2-7, with D perhaps TRBD1 (5 bases). Germline CDR1 is GTSNPN and CDR2 is SVGIG (reference sequence). The CDR3 totals 14 residues. The V end was cut by 0 bases, the J end by 2 bases, with 11 bases between. The CDR3 loop reads CAWSVRQGAYEQYF. The CDR3 coding sequence is TGTGCCTGGAGTGTAAGGCAGGGCGCCTACGAGCAGTACTTC.

In the case of this clone: Other DNA sequences in the sample encode the same CDR3. The chain couples TRBV15 to TRBJ2-5; no reliable D call. The V and J ends lost 3 bases and 5 bases respectively, with 7 bases between them. CDR3 size: 12 residues. The V gene's germline CDR1 is LNHNV and CDR2 YYDKDF (reference sequence). In nucleotides, the CDR3 is TGTGCCACCAGCAGGGTCGAGGAGACCCAGTACTTC. This sequence encodes CATSRVEETQYF.

The chain carries TRBV18 and TRBJ1-2; 8 nucleotides agree with TRBD1. Germline loops: CDR1 KGHSH, CDR2 LQKENI. CDR3 length equals 14 residues. The J segment lost 8 bases and the V segment lost 3 bases, leaving 8 bases of the junction unmatched. The CDR3 protein is CASSPLTGEGGYTF. As DNA, the CDR3 is TGTGCCAGCTCACCGCTGACAGGGGAAGGAGGCTACACCTTC. Based on the CDR3 plus reference TRBV18 and TRBJ1-2, the full variable domain is NAGVMQNPRHLVRRRGQEARLRCSPMKGHSHVYWYRQLPEEGLKFMVYLQKENIIDESGMPKERFSAEFPKEGPSILRIQQVVRGDSAAYFCASSPLTGEGGYTFGSGTRLTVV.

V is TRBV7-2 and J is TRBJ1-6, with D possibly being TRBD1 (5 bases). V dropped 5 bases and J dropped 2 bases, with 10 bases sitting between them. The germline CDR1 and CDR2 sequences are SGHTA and FQGNSA. CDR3 size: 15 residues. CDR3 DNA sequence: TGTGCCAGCAGCCGCAGGGAAACCTATAATTCACCCCTCCACTTT. This codes for CASSRRETYNSPLHF.

This chain joins TRBV28 and TRBJ2-3; D not certain. Germline V lookup: CDR1 MDHEN, CDR2 SYDVKM. V was shortened by 6 bases and J by 0 bases, with 7 bases between the two germline ends. The CDR3 covers 13 residues. The CDR3 sequence: CASRGSSTDTQYF. The CDR3 DNA follows: TGTGCCAGCAGGGGTTCAAGCACAGATACGCAGTATTTT. Filled out from reference TRBV28 and TRBJ2-3, the complete variable domain reads DVKVTQSSRYLVKRTGEKVFLECVQDMDHENMFWYRQDPGLGLRLIYFSYDVKMKEKGDIPEGYSVSREKKERFSLILESASTNQTSMYLCASRGSSTDTQYFGPGTRLTVL.

A remark on this clone: The same CDR3 is also encoded by other DNA sequences in this sample. The chain joins TRBV7-3 to TRBJ2-1; TRBD1 agrees at 9 bases. CDR1 and CDR2 from the germline V gene are SGHTA and FQGTGA. V shed 5 bases and J 0 bases; nucleotides not matched to a gene: 2. The length of the CDR3 is 15 residues. CDR3 sequence: CASSPDRGSYNEQFF. DNA for the CDR3: TGTGCCAGCAGCCCGGACAGGGGCTCCTACAATGAGCAGTTCTTC. The full variable domain, rest sourced from reference TRBV7-3 and TRBJ2-1, is GAGVSQTPSNKVTEKGKYVELRCDPISGHTALYWYRQSLGQGPEFLIYFQGTGAADDSGLPNDRFFAVRPEGSVSTLKIQRTERGDSAVYLCASSPDRGSYNEQFFGPGTRLTVL.

This clone appeared a single time. The chain joins TRBV6-6 to TRBJ2-2; D perhaps matches TRBD1 (7 bases). V was pared by 6 bases and J by 7 bases, with 18 bases between. CDR1 is MNHNY and CDR2 is SVGAGI in the germline V gene (reference sequence). The CDR3 totals 15 residues. As DNA, the CDR3 is TGTGCCAGCAGACCCGGGAGAGGGACAGTCGGGGAGCTGTTTTTT. Encoded protein: CASRPGRGTVGELFF.

V is TRBV2 and J is TRBJ1-2; D not certain. This CDR3 contains 13 residues. Germline V CDR1 and CDR2: SNHLY, FYNNEI. V lost 1 base and J 6 bases, leaving 9 bases between the germline ends. CDR3 DNA sequence: TGTGCCAGCAGTGAAGTTGGCTCACATGGCTACACCTTC. Translated: CASSEVGSHGYTF.

A note on this clone: The same CDR3 is also encoded by other DNA sequences in this sample. This rearrangement joins TRBV6-5 to TRBJ1-2; TRBD1 aligns across 7 bases. The germline V gene encodes CDR1 MNHEY and CDR2 SVGAGI. This CDR3 contains 15 residues. V shed 2 bases, J shed 0 bases, and the junction held 3 bases outside the gene matches. In DNA form, the CDR3 reads TGTGCCAGCAGTTACAGGGACAGACCTAACTATGGCTACACCTTC. Amino acids: CASSYRDRPNYGYTF.